These T cell receptor beta chains were read from a single sample in a study of PD-1 blockade in classical Hodgkin lymphoma. Sequencing used immunoSEQ multiplex PCR; TCRdb keeps in-frame clones, though not all of them. The sample lists tens of thousands of clones; 70% to 90% were seen once. Here the sequenced sample was peripheral blood mononuclear cells (PBMCs), taken before the fourth cycle of nivolumab. The receptors were gathered from a human donor with classical Hodgkin lymphoma. The CDR3 runs from the conserved cysteine through the conserved F or W. D genes are given only for firm matches. Where a row states a size, it is once, few, many or the class of an expanded clone; other rows omit it.

TRBD1	TRBV4-2	NA	TRBJ1-3	TGTGCCAGCAGCCAAGAATTAGGAGGACAGGGGCAACTCAGCTCTGGAAACACCATATATTTT	CASSQELGGQGQLSSGNTIYF
NA	TRBV6-5	NA	TRBJ1-2	TGTGCCAGCAGCCCCGGGTATGGCTACACCTTC	CASSPGYGYTF
TRBD1	TRBV5-1	few	TRBJ1-5	TGCGCCAGCAGCTTGTCTGCAGGGGGGCTGATGCCCCAGCATTTT	CASSLSAGGLMPQHF
TRBD2	TRBV4-1	NA	TRBJ2-3	TGCGCCAGCAGCCAACTAGCGGGGGGCCCAGATACGCAGTATTTT	CASSQLAGGPDTQYF
NA	TRBV7-9	NA	TRBJ1-3	TGTGCCAGCAGCTTAGCCAGGGCTAGTGGAAACACCATATATTTT	CASSLARASGNTIYF
NA	TRBV5-5	NA	TRBJ1-6	TGTGCCAGCAGCTTGCCGGACATAGGGGATTCACCCCTCCACTTT	CASSLPDIGDSPLHF
NA	TRBV11-2	NA	TRBJ2-7	TGTGCCAGCAGCTTAGATCCTGGCGGGGTCCCTGGAGAGCAGTACTTC	CASSLDPGGVPGEQYF
NA	TRBV7-9	NA	TRBJ2-3	TGTGCCAGCAGCTTAGAAGTTGTCATTGGGCAGTATTTT	CASSLEVVIGQYF
NA	TRBV5-1	NA	TRBJ1-2	TGCGCCAGCAGTCCTGACATGGGCTATGGCTACACCTTC	CASSPDMGYGYTF
NA	TRBV30	few	TRBJ2-1	TGTGCCGGCCGAGTGAGCTCCTACAATGAGCAGTTCTTC	CAGRVSSYNEQFF
NA	TRBV5-1	NA	TRBJ2-3	TGCGCCAGCAGCTGGCAGCGCACAGATACGCAGTATTTT	CASSWQRTDTQYF
NA	TRBV7-9	NA	TRBJ2-3	TGTGCCAGCACCCCGGAGGGGTTTGGTACGCAGTATTTT	CASTPEGFGTQYF
NA	TRBV9	NA	TRBJ2-7	TGTGCCAGCAGCGTAGGGGCGGGCTACGAGCAGTACTTC	CASSVGAGYEQYF
TRBD1	TRBV4-1	NA	TRBJ2-7	TGCGCCAGCAGCCGCCTGCCCCCGGGACAGGGGGCGTACGAGCAGTACTTC	CASSRLPPGQGAYEQYF
NA	TRBV5-5	few	TRBJ2-7	TGTGCCAGCAGCTTGGGCTGGCGGAACGAGCAGTACTTC	CASSLGWRNEQYF
NA	TRBV4-1	NA	TRBJ2-3	TGCGCCAGCAGCCAAGATCCTAGGATAAATACGCAGTATTTT	CASSQDPRINTQYF
NA	TRBV18	NA	TRBJ2-7	TGTGCCAGCTCACCACTCGGGGTTACCTCCTACGAGCAGTACTTC	CASSPLGVTSYEQYF
NA	TRBV9	NA	TRBJ2-2	TGTGCCAGCAGCGGCACGAACTCCGGGGAGCTGTTTTTT	CASSGTNSGELFF
NA	TRBV12-5	NA	TRBJ1-6	TGTGCTAGTGGTTTGGCAGAGATCAATTCACCCCTCCACTTT	CASGLAEINSPLHF
TRBD2	TRBV5-1	NA	TRBJ2-3	TGCGCCAGCAGCCGGACTAGCGGGGGTAGCACAGATACGCAGTATTTT	CASSRTSGGSTDTQYF
NA	TRBV5-1	NA	TRBJ2-2	TGCGCCAGCAGCTTGGAGCCACCTGGGAACACCGGGGAGCTGTTTTTT	CASSLEPPGNTGELFF
TRBD1	TRBV7-9	NA	TRBJ1-5	TGTGCCAGCAGTCCAGGGGGCGCGTTGAGCAATCAGCCCCAGCATTTT	CASSPGGALSNQPQHF
NA	TRBV5-1	NA	TRBJ2-7	TGCGCCAGCAGCAGGGATGGGATGGGCGAGCAGTACTTC	CASSRDGMGEQYF
TRBD1	TRBV4-1	NA	TRBJ2-7	TGCGCCAGCAGCTCCTCGGGACAGCTAAGCTCCTACGAGCAGTACTTC	CASSSSGQLSSYEQYF
TRBD2	TRBV6-5	NA	TRBJ2-1	TGTGCCAGCATAGCGGGGGGGCGGAATGAGCAGTTCTTC	CASIAGGRNEQFF
NA	TRBV5-6	NA	TRBJ1-5	TGTGCCAGCAGCTTGCGGTCGAGCAATCAGCCCCAGCATTTT	CASSLRSSNQPQHF
NA	TRBV30	NA	TRBJ1-2	TGTGCCTGGAGTGTAGAGGACACATATGGCTACACCTTC	CAWSVEDTYGYTF
NA	TRBV11-2	NA	TRBJ1-5	TGTGCCAGCAGCGACGGACAGAGCAATCAGCCCCAGCATTTT	CASSDGQSNQPQHF
NA	TRBV15	once	TRBJ1-1	TGTGCCACCAGCAGAGATACGGGGGGCACTGAAGCTTTCTTT	CATSRDTGGTEAFF
NA	TRBV4-2	NA	TRBJ2-3	TGTGCCAGCAGCCAAAACCTGGGGTTGGGCAGACTTACAGATACGCAGTATTTT	CASSQNLGLGRLTDTQYF
NA	TRBV6-5	NA	TRBJ1-4	TGTGCCAGCAGTTCGACCAGGGCGGATGAAAAACTGTTTTTT	CASSSTRADEKLFF
NA	TRBV18	NA	TRBJ1-1	TGTGCCAGCTCACCATCGGTCAGCCAGAACACTGAAGCTTTCTTT	CASSPSVSQNTEAFF
NA	TRBV6-5	NA	TRBJ1-2	TGTGCCAGCAGTTACGGCAGAGATGGCTACACCTTC	CASSYGRDGYTF
TRBD1	TRBV18	NA	TRBJ2-7	TGTGCCAGCTCACCATTGGGACAGGGATCCTACGAGCAGTACTTC	CASSPLGQGSYEQYF
NA	TRBV5-1	once	TRBJ1-4	TGCGCCAGCAGCTGGCTAGGGTCAACTAATGAAAAACTGTTTTTT	CASSWLGSTNEKLFF
TRBD1	TRBV6-1	NA	TRBJ1-2	TGTGCCAGCAGTGCCCTCGGACAGGGCATTAGCTATGGCTACACCTTC	CASSALGQGISYGYTF
NA	TRBV6-6	NA	TRBJ1-2	TGTGCCAGCAGTAAGGGAGGGACCGACTATGGCTACACCTTC	CASSKGGTDYGYTF
NA	TRBV5-1	NA	TRBJ1-6	TGCGCCAGCAGCTTCAGGGCCGATAATTCACCCCTCCACTTT	CASSFRADNSPLHF
TRBD1	TRBV5-1	NA	TRBJ2-7	TGCGCCAGTTCGGGACAGGGAGGAGGTTACGAGCAGTACTTC	CASSGQGGGYEQYF
TRBD2	TRBV2	few	TRBJ2-5	TGTGCCGGCCGACTAGCTGGCGAGACCCAGTACTTC	CAGRLAGETQYF
NA	TRBV7-2	NA	TRBJ1-3	TGTGCCAGCAGCACCTCCGGGAGAAACTCTGGAAACACCATATATTTT	CASSTSGRNSGNTIYF
NA	TRBV4-2	NA	TRBJ2-2	TGTGCCAGCAGCCTTCAAGGCTCGGGACAATACACCGGGGAGCTGTTTTTT	CASSLQGSGQYTGELFF
TRBD1	TRBV5-1	once	TRBJ2-7	TGCGCCAGCAGCCTCAGGACAGGGGGGGCCTACGAGCAGTACTTC	CASSLRTGGAYEQYF
TRBD1	TRBV7-8	NA	TRBJ1-1	TGTGCCAGCAGCTTACCGGACAGGGAGAAAGCTTTCTTT	CASSLPDREKAFF
TRBD1	TRBV5-6	NA	TRBJ2-7	TGTGCCAGCAGCCCGAGAGGGGGCGAAGACGAGCAGTACTTC	CASSPRGGEDEQYF
TRBD1	TRBV19	NA	TRBJ1-2	TGTGCCAGTAGTCCCAGGGACAGGGCTTTTTACTATGGCTACACCTTC	CASSPRDRAFYYGYTF
NA	TRBV21-1	NA	TRBJ2-6	TGTGCCACCGGAGGGGCTGGGGCCAACGTCCTGACTTTC	CATGGAGANVLTF
TRBD2	TRBV6-1	NA	TRBJ2-7	TGTGCCAGCAGTGAAACTAGCGGGGACTACGAGCAGTACTTC	CASSETSGDYEQYF
NA	TRBV7-2	few	TRBJ2-3	TGTGCCAGCAGCTTTCGATCGGGGGGCTCGGATACGCAGTATTTT	CASSFRSGGSDTQYF
NA	TRBV6-1	NA	TRBJ2-7	TGTGCCAGCACCCAAAGGGCAGGATCCTACGAGCAGTACTTC	CASTQRAGSYEQYF
NA	TRBV6-1	NA	TRBJ2-2	TGTGCCAGCAGTGAAGCGGGCAGCTCTAGACCCGGGGAGCTGTTTTTT	CASSEAGSSRPGELFF
NA	TRBV5-1	NA	TRBJ1-3	TGCGCCAGCGGTGGTAGCTCTGGAAACACCATATATTTT	CASGGSSGNTIYF
NA	TRBV7-9	NA	TRBJ1-1	TGTGCCAGCAGCTTGACGCACAAAAGGACAGAGAACACTGAAGCTTTCTTT	CASSLTHKRTENTEAFF
NA	TRBV10-2	NA	TRBJ2-3	TGCGCCAGCAGGACCTCAGAGCGGAGGGCCCCAGATACGCAGTATTTT	CASRTSERRAPDTQYF
TRBD2	TRBV5-6	few	TRBJ2-5	TGTGCCAGCAGCGGAGGACTAGCGGGGGGCCTAGAGACCCAGTACTTC	CASSGGLAGGLETQYF